This paragraph reports one T cell receptor (beta chain). The antigen this receptor binds is unknown. Base qualities are not recorded, but no much larger clone differs from it by a single base. These data are taken from a study of T-cell memory formation after mild COVID-19 (dated by TCRdb to the early 2020s). About the study as a whole: TCR sequence clusters from the two donors were largely donor specific. The cohort was made up of two young adult volunteers, one female and one male, who were previously healthy. In a couple of donors, T-cell clones that expanded and contracted after mild COVID-19 were tracked by sequencing TCRalpha and TCRbeta repertoires over time.

Ficoll-Paque density gradient centrifugation was used to isolate PBMCs. The sequencer was an Illumina NovaSeq 6000. Using 5'RACE with constant-segment primers, TCRalpha and TCRbeta cDNA libraries were constructed, with sample barcodes and unique molecular identifiers added in the process. Trizol reagent was used to extract RNA from every sample. Libraries were amplified in two PCR steps, with a second sample barcode and Illumina TruSeq adapters added in the second step. Sequencing of the libraries was done on an Illumina NovaSeq, producing 2 x 150 bp paired-end reads. Concerning the study's data processing: With migec v1.2.7, reads were demultiplexed and then collapsed into UMI-guided consensus sequences. With mixcr v2.1.11, UMI consensuses were aligned to TRA and TRB V and J templates and assembled into clonotypes. A clonotype was counted as expanded or contracted only when both edgeR and NoisET called the clonotype significant, with the noise models trained on biological replicates. For edgeR calls, the cutoffs were a false discovery rate-adjusted p below 0.01 and a log2 fold-change threshold of 1. PCA with hierarchical clustering of max-normalized trajectories of the 1000 most abundant clonotypes was used as exploratory dynamics analysis. Separately sequenced CD4+ and CD8+ repertoires were used to assign the CD4 or CD8 phenotype of responding clones. The public sequencing data were trimmed at Q25 with fastp and processed into clonotypes with MiXCR by TCRdb, which kept only in-frame beta chains. Every distinct CDR3 protein forms one entry, paired with its most common genes and DNA. TCRdb, rather than the study authors, made the V and J calls. The sample table records hundreds of thousands of distinct CDR3 sequences; 25% to 30% of these occur just once. 13% of the sample is held by the ten biggest clonotypes.

V is shortened by 6 bases, J by 4 bases, and the region joining them spans 9 bases. The CDR3 spans 12 residues, from the cysteine through the phenylalanine. Of the read, only the CDR3 DNA is kept; its 36 bases are in frame from base 1. Overall study outcomes, separate from this receptor: Whether the second-wave clones peaking on day 37 were SARS-CoV-2 specific was not confirmed. Some responding clones were found in pre-infection memory, which suggests that pre-existing cross-reactive memory T cells took part in the SARS-CoV-2 response. Only two mild cases were covered by the study, and larger cohorts that include severe cases with pre-infection samples were considered necessary. From day 15 to 85, contracting clones showed balanced CD4/CD8 phenotypes, whereas a second wave of clones that expanded from day 15 to 37 leaned towards CD4+. Contracting CD4+ clones appeared mostly in the CM and EM memory subsets, whereas CD8+ clones were enriched in EMRA.

Material for sequencing was PBMCs or a T cell subset sorted from them (not recorded which). This TCR was recovered from an adult woman who had mild COVID-19 (a few samples of this study predate the infection). The sample titles of this study are shuffled in the database, so cell type and time point are left out; the donor was told from shared clones. Recombination connected TRBV12-3 or TRBV12-4 to TRBJ1-1; no D gene call is confident. The sequenced DNA is TGTGCCAGCAGGGTGGGTTCCACTGAAGCTTTCTTT. Its coded protein is CASRVGSTEAFF.